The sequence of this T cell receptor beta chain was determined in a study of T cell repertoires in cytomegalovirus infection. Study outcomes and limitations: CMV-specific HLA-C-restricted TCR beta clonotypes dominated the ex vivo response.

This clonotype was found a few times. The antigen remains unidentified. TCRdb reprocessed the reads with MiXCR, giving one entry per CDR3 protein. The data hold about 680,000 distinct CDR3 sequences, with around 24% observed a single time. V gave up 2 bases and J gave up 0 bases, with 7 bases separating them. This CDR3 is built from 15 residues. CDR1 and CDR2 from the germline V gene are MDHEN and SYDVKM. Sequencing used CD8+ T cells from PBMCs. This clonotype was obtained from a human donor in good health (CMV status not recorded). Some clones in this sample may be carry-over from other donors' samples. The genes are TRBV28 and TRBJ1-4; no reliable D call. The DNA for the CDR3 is TGTGCCAGCAGTTTACTGGGTGCAACTAATGAAAAACTGTTTTTT. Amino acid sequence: CASSLLGATNEKLFF.